This T cell receptor (beta chain) came from a study of T cells in Graves' hyperthyroidism and ophthalmopathy. From RNA transcripts, TCR beta CDR3 regions were amplified. The TCR CDR3 was amplified in a first-round RT-PCR using the HTBI primer set. TCRdb fed the multiplex PCR reads into MiXCR, producing one record per CDR3 protein. The sample has about 560,000 distinct CDR3 sequences; roughly 50% are singletons. This CDR3 is 13 amino acids long. With 4 bases clipped from V and 10 bases from J, the junction kept 4 bases outside the gene matches. Germline CDR1 reads SNHLY; CDR2 reads FYNNEI. Sequencing was done on a sample of peripheral blood or thyroid tissue (not recorded which). This TCR was recovered from a woman aged 18-35 years with Graves' hyperthyroidism. This chain joins TRBV2 and TRBJ1-4; TRBD1 matches at 9 bases. CDR3 residues: CASSGDRAGKLFF. For the CDR3, the DNA is TGTGCCAGCAGTGGGGACAGGGCAGGAAAACTGTTTTTT.